A selection of T cell receptor beta chains follows, all from one sample in a study of regulatory T cells in long-lasting Graves disease. In TCRdb, the multiplex PCR reads were re-called with MiXCR into one record per CDR3 protein. This table has 400,000 to 500,000 distinct CDR3 sequences, roughly 17% appearing once. These data also featured in a second study, about T cells in Graves' hyperthyroidism and ophthalmopathy.

The material sequenced was peripheral blood mononuclear cells (PBMCs), taken at new diagnosis, from a patient treated with antithyroid drugs. The receptors were gathered from a woman between 18 and 29 years old with Graves disease. Both conserved end residues are part of each CDR3. Fields, in order: J gene, V gene, CDR3 length, CDR3 protein.

TRBJ1-5 | TRBV2 | 14 | CASSGTGGNQPQHF
TRBJ1-2 | TRBV30 | 16 | CAWSVSDRGPVYGYTF
TRBJ2-7 | TRBV27 | 14 | CASSFRATNYEQYF
TRBJ2-7 | TRBV7-8 | 18 | CASSPIPPSGSRSYEQYF
TRBJ2-3 | TRBV9 | 15 | CASSPRGSSTDTQYF
TRBJ2-5 | TRBV7-9 | 15 | CASSLTDSVQETQYF
TRBJ1-5 | TRBV6-1 | 14 | CASSEPLSNQPQHF
TRBJ2-1 | TRBV7-2 | 16 | CASSLYGASSYNEQFF
TRBJ2-7 | TRBV29-1 | 14 | CSVGAGGVPAEQYF
TRBJ2-5 | TRBV6-2/TRBV6-3 | 13 | CASSYEAQETQYF